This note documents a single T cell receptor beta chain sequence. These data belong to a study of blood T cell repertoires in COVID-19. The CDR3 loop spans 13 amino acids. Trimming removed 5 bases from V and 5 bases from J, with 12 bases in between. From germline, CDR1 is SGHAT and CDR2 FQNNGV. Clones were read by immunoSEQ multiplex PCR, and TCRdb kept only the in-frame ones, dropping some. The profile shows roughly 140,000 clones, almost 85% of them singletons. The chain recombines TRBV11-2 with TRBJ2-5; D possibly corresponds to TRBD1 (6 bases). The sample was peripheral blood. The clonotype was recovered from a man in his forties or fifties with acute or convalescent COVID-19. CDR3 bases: TGTGCCAGCAGCCAGGGACACTGGGAGACCCAGTACTTC. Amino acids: CASSQGHWETQYF.